This T cell receptor (delta chain) emerged from a study of γδ T cells in repeated Plasmodium falciparum infection (dated by TCRdb to the early 2020s). Study-wide context: Malian children exposed to intense seasonal malaria transmission were enrolled in the natural-infection arm and compared with Australian children matched for age and gender. Four controlled human malaria infections were administered to several malaria-naive U.S. adults over around 600 days by bites from P. falciparum NF54-infected Anopheles stephensi mosquitoes. Samples were collected from controlled-infection subjects at baseline, immediately before selected infections, and 21 days after each infection. Malian gammadelta TCR repertoires were analysed cross-sectionally during no-transmission periods and longitudinally across acute febrile malaria episodes. The study examined how repeated Plasmodium falciparum infection shapes the human gammadelta T cell repertoire, using natural infection in Mali and controlled human malaria infection.

For bulk TCR repertoire analysis, Vgamma9/Vdelta2+ and Vdelta2-negative gammadelta T cell populations were isolated by flow sorting from peripheral blood mononuclear cells. Libraries were made using multiplex PCR. Reads for this sample came from an Illumina MiSeq. From each sorted gammadelta T cell sample, both TCR gamma (TRG) and TCR delta (TRD) chains were sequenced. The original pipeline was this. The repertoire analyses drew on clonotype tree plots, the accumulated frequency of the top 20 clonotypes, and diversity index (DI) and D75 metrics. Identical DNA sequences were merged into single rows after TCRdb reprocessed the public reads with CATT. None of the V and J calls come from the authors' own analysis; TCRdb made them. The sample profile shows 75,000 to 95,000 delta-chain clones; roughly 0.9% of them were found once. The ten largest make up over 8.5% of the sample. General conclusions and limits of the study: Across time and infection, the Vgamma9/Vdelta2+ TCR repertoires showed a highly stable polyclonal makeup, with many TCRgamma sequences overlapping between individuals. Because the controlled-infection cohort was small, analysis of inter-individual variability in gammadelta T cell responses was limited. In Vdelta2-negative, largely Vdelta1+, gammadelta TCR repertoires, repeated controlled infections appeared to drive waves of new clonotype selection. Vdelta2-negative gammadelta TCR repertoires from Malian children appeared more clonally expanded, less diverse and less shared than those of Australian children. Generalizability was limited because the Malian cohort was drawn from a small rural village of predominantly one ethnic group.

The CDR3, from cysteine to phenylalanine, totals 22 residues. Only the CDR3 DNA is retained, 66 bases long and in frame from the first base. CDR1 and CDR2 were assigned from the germline V gene as GEAIGNYY and EKD. Ends trimmed: V by 0 bases, J by 0 bases; bases unmatched to a gene: 23. Note on this clone: Its antigen specificity is not known. TCRdb shows a much larger clone's protein in place of this DNA's translation, and the two differ at residue 11, likely through a read error; the protein shown is translated from the DNA.

The clonotype was recovered from a pool of human donors (malaria-infected and uninfected, not separated). This sequence uses TRDV2 and TRDJ1; 8 central bases correspond to TRDD3. Because TCRdb records no J gene, it was assigned here through a match of the DNA to germline. Material: gamma-delta T cells from blood. CDR3 sequence: CACDTAMMGDADGPIYTDKLIF. The DNA reads as follows: TGTGCCTGTGACACCGCCATGATGGGGGATGCGGACGGGCCCATTTACACCGATAAACTCATCTTT.